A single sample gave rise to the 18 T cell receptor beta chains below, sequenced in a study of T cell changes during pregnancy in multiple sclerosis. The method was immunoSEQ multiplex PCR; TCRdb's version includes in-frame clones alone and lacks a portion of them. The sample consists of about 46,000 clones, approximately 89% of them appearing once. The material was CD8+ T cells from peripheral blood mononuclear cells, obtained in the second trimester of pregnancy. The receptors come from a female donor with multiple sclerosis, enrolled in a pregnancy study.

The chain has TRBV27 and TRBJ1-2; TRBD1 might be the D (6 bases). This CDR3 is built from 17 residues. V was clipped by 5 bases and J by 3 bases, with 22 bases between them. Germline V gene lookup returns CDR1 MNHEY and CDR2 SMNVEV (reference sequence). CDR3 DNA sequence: TGTGCCAGCAGTGGCCAGTTTGACAGGCCCCAGGACTATGGCTACACCTTC. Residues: CASSGQFDRPQDYGYTF.

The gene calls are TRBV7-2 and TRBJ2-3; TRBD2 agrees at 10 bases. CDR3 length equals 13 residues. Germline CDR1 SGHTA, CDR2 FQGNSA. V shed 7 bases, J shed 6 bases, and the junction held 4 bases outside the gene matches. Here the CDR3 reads CASTLAGVDTQYF. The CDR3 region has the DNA TGTGCCAGCACTCTAGCGGGGGTTGATACGCAGTATTTT. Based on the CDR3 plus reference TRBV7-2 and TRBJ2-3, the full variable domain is GAGVSQSPSNKVTEKGKDVELRCDPISGHTALYWYRQSLGQGLEFLIYFQGNSAPDKSGLPSDRFSAERTGGSVSTLTIQRTQQEDSAVYLCASTLAGVDTQYFGPGTRLTVL.

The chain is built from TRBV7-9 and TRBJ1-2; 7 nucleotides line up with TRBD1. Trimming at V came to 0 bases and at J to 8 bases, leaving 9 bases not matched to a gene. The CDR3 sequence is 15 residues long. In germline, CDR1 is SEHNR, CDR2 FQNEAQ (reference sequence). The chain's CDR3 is CASSLADRPDRGYTF. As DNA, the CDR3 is TGTGCCAGCAGCTTAGCGGACAGGCCCGATCGGGGCTACACCTTC.

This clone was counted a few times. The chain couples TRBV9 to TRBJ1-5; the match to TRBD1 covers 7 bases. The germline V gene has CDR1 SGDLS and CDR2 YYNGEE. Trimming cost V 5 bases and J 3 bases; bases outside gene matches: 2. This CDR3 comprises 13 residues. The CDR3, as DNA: TGTGCCAGCAGTGACAGGGCCAATCAGCCCCAGCATTTT. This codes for CASSDRANQPQHF.

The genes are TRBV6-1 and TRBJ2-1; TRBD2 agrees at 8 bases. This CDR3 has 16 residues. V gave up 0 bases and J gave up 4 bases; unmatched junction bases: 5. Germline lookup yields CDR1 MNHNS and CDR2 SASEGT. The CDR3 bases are TGTGCCAGCAGTGAAGCCCGGGGGGGAGTATACAATGAGCAGTTCTTC. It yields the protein CASSEARGGVYNEQFF.

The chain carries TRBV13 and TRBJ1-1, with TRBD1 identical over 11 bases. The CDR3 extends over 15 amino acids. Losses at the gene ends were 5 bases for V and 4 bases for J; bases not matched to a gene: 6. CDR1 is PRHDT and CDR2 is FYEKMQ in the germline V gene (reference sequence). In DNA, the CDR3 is TGTGCCAGCAGCCCGGGACAGGGGGGGAGCACTGAAGCTTTCTTT. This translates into CASSPGQGGSTEAFF.

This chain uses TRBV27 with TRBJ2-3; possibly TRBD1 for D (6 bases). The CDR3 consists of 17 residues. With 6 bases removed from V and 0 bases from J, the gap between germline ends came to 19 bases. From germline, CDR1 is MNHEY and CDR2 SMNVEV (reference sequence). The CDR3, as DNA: TGTGCCAGCAGCCCCCCCCCAGGGGTCCCTAGCACAGATACGCAGTATTTT. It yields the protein CASSPPPGVPSTDTQYF.

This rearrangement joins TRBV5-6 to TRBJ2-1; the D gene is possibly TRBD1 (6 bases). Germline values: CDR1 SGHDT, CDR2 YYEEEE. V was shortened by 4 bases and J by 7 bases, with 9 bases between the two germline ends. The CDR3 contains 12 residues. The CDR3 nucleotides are TGTGCCAGCAGCAGGGGGTGGAATGAGCAGTTCTTC. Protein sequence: CASSRGWNEQFF.

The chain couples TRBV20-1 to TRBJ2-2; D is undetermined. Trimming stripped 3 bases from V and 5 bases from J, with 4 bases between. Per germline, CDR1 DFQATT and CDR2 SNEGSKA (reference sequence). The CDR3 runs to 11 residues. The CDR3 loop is CSASPTGELFF. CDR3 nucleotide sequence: TGCAGTGCTAGTCCAACCGGGGAGCTGTTTTTT.

The CDR3 sequence is CASSLRLETQYF. In DNA, the CDR3 is TGTGCCAGCAGCCTGCGTCTGGAGACCCAGTACTTC. This chain uses TRBV5-6 with TRBJ2-5, with D hard to call. V dropped 4 bases and J dropped 5 bases, with 9 bases sitting between them. This CDR3 is 12 amino acids long. Germline-derived CDR1 and CDR2 are SGHDT and YYEEEE. Complete variable domain (other parts from reference TRBV5-6 and TRBJ2-5): DAGVTQSPTHLIKTRGQQVTLRCSPKSGHDTVSWYQQALGQGPQFIFQYYEEEERQRGNFPDRFSGHQFPNYSSELNVNALLLGDSALYLCASSLRLETQYFGPGTRLLVL.

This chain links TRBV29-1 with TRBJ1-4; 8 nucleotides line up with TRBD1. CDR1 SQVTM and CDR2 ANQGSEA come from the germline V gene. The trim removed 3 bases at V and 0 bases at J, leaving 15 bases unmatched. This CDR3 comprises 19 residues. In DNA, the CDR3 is TGCAGCGTTGAGTTAGTGGACAGGGTTAAAATGGCAACTAATGAAAAACTGTTTTTT. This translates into CSVELVDRVKMATNEKLFF.

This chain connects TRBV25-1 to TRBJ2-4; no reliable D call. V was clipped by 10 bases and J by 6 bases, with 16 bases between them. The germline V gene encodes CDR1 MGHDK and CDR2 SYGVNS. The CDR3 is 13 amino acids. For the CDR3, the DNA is TGTGCCACCCTTACTAAAGTGGGAAACATTCAGTACTTC. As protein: CATLTKVGNIQYF.

CDR3: CASSPDLGGLDTQYF. The CDR3 DNA reads as TGTGCCAGCAGCCCAGACCTGGGGGGGTTGGATACGCAGTATTTT. This chain connects TRBV7-7 to TRBJ2-3, with 7 bases aligning to TRBD2. This CDR3 has 15 amino acids. Germline V gene data show CDR1 as SSHAT and CDR2 as FNYEAQ (reference sequence). The V segment lost 5 bases and the J segment 6 bases; nucleotides outside the gene matches: 11.

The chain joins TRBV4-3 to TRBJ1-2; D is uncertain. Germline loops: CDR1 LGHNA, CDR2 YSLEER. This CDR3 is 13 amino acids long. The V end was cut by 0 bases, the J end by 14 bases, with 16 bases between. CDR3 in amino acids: CASSQEKRPGCTF. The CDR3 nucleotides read TGCGCCAGCAGCCAAGAAAAAAGACCAGGTTGTACCTTC.

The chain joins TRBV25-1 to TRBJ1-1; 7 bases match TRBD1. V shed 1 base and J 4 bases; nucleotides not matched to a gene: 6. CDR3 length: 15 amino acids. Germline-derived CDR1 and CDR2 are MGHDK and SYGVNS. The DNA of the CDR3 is TGTGCCAGCAGTGAATGGGACAGCCCGACCACTGAAGCTTTCTTT. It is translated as CASSEWDSPTTEAFF.

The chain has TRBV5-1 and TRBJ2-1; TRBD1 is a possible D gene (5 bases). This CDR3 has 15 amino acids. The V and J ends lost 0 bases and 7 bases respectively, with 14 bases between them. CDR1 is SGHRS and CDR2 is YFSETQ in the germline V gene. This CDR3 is CASSLAGIDWNEQFF. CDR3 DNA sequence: TGCGCCAGCAGCTTGGCAGGGATTGATTGGAATGAGCAGTTCTTC.

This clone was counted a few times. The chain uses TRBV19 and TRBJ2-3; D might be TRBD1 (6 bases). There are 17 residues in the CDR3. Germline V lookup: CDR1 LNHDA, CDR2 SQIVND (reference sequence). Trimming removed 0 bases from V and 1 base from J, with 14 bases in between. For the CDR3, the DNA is TGTGCCAGTAGTATAGATCCCGGGGCAGGGGGCACAGATACGCAGTATTTT. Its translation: CASSIDPGAGGTDTQYF.

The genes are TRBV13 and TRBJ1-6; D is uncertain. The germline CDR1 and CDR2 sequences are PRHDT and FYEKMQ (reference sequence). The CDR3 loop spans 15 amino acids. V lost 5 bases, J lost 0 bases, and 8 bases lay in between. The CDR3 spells CASSRRGSYNSPLHF. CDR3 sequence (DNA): TGTGCCAGCAGCCGACGGGGCTCCTATAATTCACCCCTCCACTTT. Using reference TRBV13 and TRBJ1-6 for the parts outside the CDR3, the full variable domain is AAGVIQSPRHLIKEKRETATLKCYPIPRHDTVYWYQQGPGQDPQFLISFYEKMQSDKGSIPDRFSAQQFSDYHSELNMSSLELGDSALYFCASSRRGSYNSPLHFGNGTRLTVT.